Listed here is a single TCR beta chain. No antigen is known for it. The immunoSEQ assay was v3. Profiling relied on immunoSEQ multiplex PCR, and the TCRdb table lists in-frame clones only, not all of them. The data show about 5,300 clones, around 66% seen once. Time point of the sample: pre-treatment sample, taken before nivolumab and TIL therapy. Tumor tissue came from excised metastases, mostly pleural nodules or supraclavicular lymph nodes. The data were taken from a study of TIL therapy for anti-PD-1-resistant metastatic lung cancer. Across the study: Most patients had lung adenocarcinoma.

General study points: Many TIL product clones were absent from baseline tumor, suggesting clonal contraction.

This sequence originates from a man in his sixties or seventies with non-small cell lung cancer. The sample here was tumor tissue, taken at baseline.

Written as DNA, the CDR3 is TGTGCCAGCAGGACTACCACAGATACGCAGTATTTT. Protein product: CASRTTTDTQYF. The gene calls are TRBV6-5 and TRBJ2-3, with D possibly matching TRBD2 (5 bases). V was shortened by 6 bases and J by 2 bases, with 6 bases between the two germline ends. The germline CDR1 and CDR2 sequences are MNHEY and SVGAGI. This CDR3 is built from 12 residues.